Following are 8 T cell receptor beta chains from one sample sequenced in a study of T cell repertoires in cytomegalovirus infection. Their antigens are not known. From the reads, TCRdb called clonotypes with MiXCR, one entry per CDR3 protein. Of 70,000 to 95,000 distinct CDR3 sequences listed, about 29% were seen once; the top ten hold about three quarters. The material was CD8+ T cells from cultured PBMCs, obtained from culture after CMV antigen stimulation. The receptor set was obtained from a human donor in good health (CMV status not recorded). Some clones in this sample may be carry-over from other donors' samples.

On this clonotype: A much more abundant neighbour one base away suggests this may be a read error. CDR3 coding DNA: TGTACCAGCTCTCGTAATATACAGGAGGATAGGGAAGAAGCTTTCTTT. Protein: CTSSRNIQEDREEAFF. V and J are TRBV18 and TRBJ1-1; D may be TRBD1 (5 bases). Germline-derived CDR1 and CDR2 are KGHSH and LQKENI. The CDR3 loop spans 16 amino acids.

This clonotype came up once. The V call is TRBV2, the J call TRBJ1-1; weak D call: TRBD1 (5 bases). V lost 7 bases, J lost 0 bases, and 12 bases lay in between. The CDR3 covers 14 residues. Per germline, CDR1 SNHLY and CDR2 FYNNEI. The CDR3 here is CASNQGPMNTEAFF. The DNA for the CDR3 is TGTGCCAGCAACCAGGGACCGATGAACACTGAAGCTTTCTTT.

The DNA for the CDR3 is TGTGCCAGCAGCTTGGACACCGGCGGTGGCGGGGAGCTGTTTTTT. Its translation: CASSLDTGGGGELFF. V gene TRBV5-6 combines with J gene TRBJ2-2, with D unresolved. V was clipped by 0 bases and J by 7 bases, with 13 bases between them. This CDR3 has 15 residues. Germline lookup yields CDR1 SGHDT and CDR2 YYEEEE.

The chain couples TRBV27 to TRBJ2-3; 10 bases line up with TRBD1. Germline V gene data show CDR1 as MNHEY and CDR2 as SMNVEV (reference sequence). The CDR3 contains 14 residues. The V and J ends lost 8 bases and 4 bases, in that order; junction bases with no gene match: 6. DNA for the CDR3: TGTGCCAGCGGCGACAGGGGGCCCGCAGATACGCAGTATTTT. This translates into CASGDRGPADTQYF.

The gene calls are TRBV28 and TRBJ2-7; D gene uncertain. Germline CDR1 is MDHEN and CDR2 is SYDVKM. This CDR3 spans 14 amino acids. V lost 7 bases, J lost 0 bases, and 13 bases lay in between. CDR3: CASNYRTVSYEQYF. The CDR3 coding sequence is TGTGCCAGCAATTACCGGACGGTCTCCTACGAGCAGTACTTC.

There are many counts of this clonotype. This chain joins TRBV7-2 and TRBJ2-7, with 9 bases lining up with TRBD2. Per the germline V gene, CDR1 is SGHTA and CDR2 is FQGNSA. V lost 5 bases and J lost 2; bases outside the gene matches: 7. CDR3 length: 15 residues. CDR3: CASSHGLAGAYEQYF. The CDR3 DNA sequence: TGTGCCAGCAGCCACGGATTAGCGGGGGCCTACGAGCAGTACTTC.

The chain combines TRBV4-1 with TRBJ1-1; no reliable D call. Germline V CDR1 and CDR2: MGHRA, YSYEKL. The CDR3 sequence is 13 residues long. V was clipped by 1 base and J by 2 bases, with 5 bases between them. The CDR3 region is CASSQARNTEAFF. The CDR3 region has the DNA TGCGCCAGCAGCCAAGCCAGAAACACTGAAGCTTTCTTT.

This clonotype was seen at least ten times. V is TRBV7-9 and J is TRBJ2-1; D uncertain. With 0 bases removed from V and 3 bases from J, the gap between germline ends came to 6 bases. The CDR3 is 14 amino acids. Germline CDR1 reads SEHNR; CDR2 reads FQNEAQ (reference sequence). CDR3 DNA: TGTGCCAGCAGCTTAGCGCACGGCTACAATGAGCAGTTCTTC. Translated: CASSLAHGYNEQFF.